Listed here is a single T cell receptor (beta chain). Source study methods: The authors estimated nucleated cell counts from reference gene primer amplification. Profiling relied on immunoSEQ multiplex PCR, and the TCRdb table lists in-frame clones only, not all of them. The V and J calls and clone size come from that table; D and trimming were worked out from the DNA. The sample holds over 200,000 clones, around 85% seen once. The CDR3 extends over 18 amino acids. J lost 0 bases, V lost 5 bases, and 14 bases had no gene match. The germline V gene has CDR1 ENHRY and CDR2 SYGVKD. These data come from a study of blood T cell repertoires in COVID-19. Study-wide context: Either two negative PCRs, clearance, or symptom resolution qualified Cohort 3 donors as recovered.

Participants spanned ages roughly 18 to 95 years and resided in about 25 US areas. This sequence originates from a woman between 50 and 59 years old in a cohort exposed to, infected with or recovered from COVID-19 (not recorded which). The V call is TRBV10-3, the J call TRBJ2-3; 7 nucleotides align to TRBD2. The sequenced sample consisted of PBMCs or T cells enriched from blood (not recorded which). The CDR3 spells CAISTSGSGVSSTDTQYF. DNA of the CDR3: TGTGCCATCAGTACATCGGGGAGCGGGGTGTCTAGCACAGATACGCAGTATTTT.